Below, one T cell receptor (beta chain) is given with its context. This sample is part of a study of blood T cell repertoires in COVID-19. Overall study: COVID-19 samples collected from the United States, Italy and Spain covered acute and convalescent phases. Sample material is recorded as cDNA or gDNA derived from T cells, B-cell-depleted T cells, or PBMCs.

Original handling: Nucleated cell number was recorded as an estimate derived from reference gene primer amplification. The table came from immunoSEQ multiplex PCR; TCRdb's copy has only in-frame clones and leaves some out. V, J and clone size are taken as reported in that table, and D and trimming were inferred from the DNA itself. The table records more than 14,000 clones, approximately 92% of them present only once. Germline V lookup: CDR1 LNHDA, CDR2 SQIVND (reference sequence). The CDR3 sequence is 16 residues long. The V segment lost 1 base and the J segment 0 bases; nucleotides outside the gene matches: 4.

The origin of this receptor is a human donor with active COVID-19. The donor label of this sample is uncertain. What was sequenced was peripheral blood. V gene TRBV19 combines with J gene TRBJ1-1; 8 bases map to TRBD1. This CDR3 is CASSIGTGSMNTEAFF. CDR3 DNA: TGTGCCAGTAGTATAGGGACAGGGAGCATGAACACTGAAGCTTTCTTT.